This T cell receptor beta chain was captured in a study of blood T cell repertoires in COVID-19. This CDR3 region has 15 residues. V lost 5 bases to trimming and J lost 0 bases; unmatched junction nucleotides: 4. CDR1 is SGHRS and CDR2 is YFSETQ in the germline V gene. This clone was detected only once. Profiled with immunoSEQ multiplex PCR; TCRdb holds only in-frame clones, not every one. The data hold about 290,000 clones, with approximately 86% observed a single time. Source material: peripheral blood. The source is a woman between 50 and 59 years old with active or convalescent COVID-19. The chain carries TRBV5-1 and TRBJ2-3; 9 nucleotides agree with TRBD2. The DNA of the CDR3 is TGCGCCAGCAGGGTAGCGGGAGTCAGCACAGATACGCAGTATTTT. The encoded protein is CASRVAGVSTDTQYF.